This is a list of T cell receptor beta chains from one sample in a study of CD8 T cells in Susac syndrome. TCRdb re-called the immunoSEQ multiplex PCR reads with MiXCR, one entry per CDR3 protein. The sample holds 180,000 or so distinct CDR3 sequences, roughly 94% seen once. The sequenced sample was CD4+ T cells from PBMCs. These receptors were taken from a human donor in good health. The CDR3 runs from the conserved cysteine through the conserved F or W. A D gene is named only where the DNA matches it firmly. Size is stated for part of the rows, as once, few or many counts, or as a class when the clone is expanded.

cdr3_aa: CASSQDPPGSGTEQFF
cdr3_nt: TGTGCCAGCAGCCAAGACCCCCCCGGGAGCGGGACCGAGCAGTTCTTC
d_call: TRBD2
cdr3_length: 16
clone_size: -
j_call: TRBJ2-1
v_call: TRBV3-1

cdr3_aa: CASSQVHQGAAEAFF
cdr3_nt: TGTGCCAGCAGCCAAGTCCACCAGGGGGCCGCTGAAGCTTTCTTT
d_call: TRBD1
cdr3_length: 15
clone_size: -
j_call: TRBJ1-1
v_call: TRBV4-2

cdr3_aa: CASSLDALAQTETQYF
cdr3_nt: TGTGCCAGCAGCTTAGACGCTCTAGCTCAAACGGAGACCCAGTACTTC
d_call: -
cdr3_length: 16
clone_size: -
j_call: TRBJ2-5
v_call: TRBV11-3

cdr3_aa: CASSLRDRDLGYTF
cdr3_nt: TGCGCCAGCAGCTTGCGGGACAGGGATCTTGGCTACACCTTC
d_call: TRBD1
cdr3_length: 14
clone_size: -
j_call: TRBJ1-2
v_call: TRBV5-1

cdr3_aa: CASSLWSQETQYF
cdr3_nt: TGTGCCAGCAGTTTATGGTCCCAAGAGACCCAGTACTTC
d_call: -
cdr3_length: 13
clone_size: -
j_call: TRBJ2-5
v_call: TRBV12-3/TRBV12-4

cdr3_aa: CASGRTGFNEQFF
cdr3_nt: TGTGCTAGTGGTCGGACAGGATTCAATGAGCAGTTCTTC
d_call: TRBD1
cdr3_length: 13
clone_size: -
j_call: TRBJ2-1
v_call: TRBV12-5

cdr3_aa: CSARLQGGTYEQYF
cdr3_nt: TGCAGTGCTAGGTTACAGGGGGGGACCTACGAGCAGTACTTC
d_call: -
cdr3_length: 14
clone_size: -
j_call: TRBJ2-7
v_call: TRBV20-1

cdr3_aa: CASSQRDRRTYEQYF
cdr3_nt: TGTGCCAGCAGCCAGCGGGACAGGCGAACCTACGAGCAGTACTTC
d_call: TRBD1
cdr3_length: 15
clone_size: -
j_call: TRBJ2-7
v_call: TRBV3-1

cdr3_aa: CAFDSYNEQFF
cdr3_nt: TGTGCCTTCGACTCTTACAATGAGCAGTTCTTC
d_call: -
cdr3_length: 11
clone_size: -
j_call: TRBJ2-1
v_call: TRBV30

cdr3_aa: CASSQPFGGQETQYF
cdr3_nt: TGTGCCAGCAGCCAACCCTTCGGCGGCCAAGAGACCCAGTACTTC
d_call: -
cdr3_length: 15
clone_size: -
j_call: TRBJ2-5
v_call: TRBV14

cdr3_aa: CAWSPPGTVSYEQYF
cdr3_nt: TGTGCCTGGAGTCCACCCGGGACGGTCTCCTACGAGCAGTACTTC
d_call: -
cdr3_length: 15
clone_size: -
j_call: TRBJ2-7
v_call: TRBV30

cdr3_aa: CSARDPGLSNQPQHF
cdr3_nt: TGCAGTGCTAGAGATCCAGGCCTTAGCAATCAGCCCCAGCATTTT
d_call: -
cdr3_length: 15
clone_size: -
j_call: TRBJ1-5
v_call: TRBV20-1

cdr3_aa: CASRGLAGGEFF
cdr3_nt: TGTGCCAGCAGGGGACTAGCGGGAGGGGAGTTCTTC
d_call: TRBD2
cdr3_length: 12
clone_size: -
j_call: TRBJ2-1
v_call: TRBV6-2/TRBV6-3

cdr3_aa: CATSGRLTGELFF
cdr3_nt: TGTGCCACCAGCGGGCGTCTTACCGGGGAGCTGTTTTTT
d_call: -
cdr3_length: 13
clone_size: -
j_call: TRBJ2-2
v_call: TRBV6-5

cdr3_aa: CSARDGRDSQETQYF
cdr3_nt: TGCAGTGCTAGAGATGGACGGGACTCCCAAGAGACCCAGTACTTC
d_call: -
cdr3_length: 15
clone_size: -
j_call: TRBJ2-5
v_call: TRBV20-1

cdr3_aa: CSARGAGATNEQFF
cdr3_nt: TGCAGTGCCCGAGGGGCGGGCGCGACCAATGAGCAGTTCTTC
d_call: -
cdr3_length: 14
clone_size: once
j_call: TRBJ2-1
v_call: TRBV20-1

cdr3_aa: CASSQFGLESDHRTQYF
cdr3_nt: TGCGCCAGCAGCCAATTCGGTCTGGAGTCCGACCATCGTACGCAGTATTTT
d_call: -
cdr3_length: 17
clone_size: -
j_call: TRBJ2-3
v_call: TRBV4-1

cdr3_aa: CAWKSTNTEAFF
cdr3_nt: TGTGCCTGGAAGAGTACGAACACTGAAGCTTTCTTT
d_call: -
cdr3_length: 12
clone_size: -
j_call: TRBJ1-1
v_call: TRBV30

cdr3_aa: CASSPTSGRLNEQFF
cdr3_nt: TGTGCCAGCAGTCCTACTAGCGGGAGGCTGAATGAGCAGTTCTTC
d_call: TRBD2
cdr3_length: 15
clone_size: -
j_call: TRBJ2-1
v_call: TRBV6-5

cdr3_aa: CASSLAAGVVYNEQFF
cdr3_nt: TGCGCCAGCAGCTTGGCCGCGGGAGTTGTATACAATGAGCAGTTCTTC
d_call: TRBD2
cdr3_length: 16
clone_size: -
j_call: TRBJ2-1
v_call: TRBV5-1

cdr3_aa: CASSLEVYGYTF
cdr3_nt: TGTGCCAGCAGCTTAGAGGTCTATGGCTACACCTTC
d_call: -
cdr3_length: 12
clone_size: few
j_call: TRBJ1-2
v_call: TRBV7-9

cdr3_aa: CASSASQLPTGGSGYTF
cdr3_nt: TGTGCCAGCAGCGCCTCCCAGCTACCGACAGGGGGCTCGGGGTACACCTTC
d_call: TRBD1
cdr3_length: 17
clone_size: -
j_call: TRBJ1-2
v_call: TRBV9

cdr3_aa: CASSAGPQGAEQYF
cdr3_nt: TGTGCCAGCAGTGCCGGGCCCCAGGGCGCCGAGCAGTACTTC
d_call: -
cdr3_length: 14
clone_size: once
j_call: TRBJ2-7
v_call: TRBV25-1

cdr3_aa: CASSPNPSEMYEQYF
cdr3_nt: TGTGCCAGCTCACCAAACCCTAGCGAGATGTACGAGCAGTACTTC
d_call: -
cdr3_length: 15
clone_size: -
j_call: TRBJ2-7
v_call: TRBV18